The rows below give T cell receptor beta chains drawn from one sample of a study of T cells in Graves' hyperthyroidism and ophthalmopathy. TCRdb reanalysed the multiplex PCR reads using MiXCR and keeps one entry per CDR3 protein. Here the sample spans 660,000 or so distinct CDR3 sequences, roughly 20% being singletons. Sample: blood. Receptors were obtained from a man aged 30 to 39 with Graves' ophthalmopathy. Each CDR3 is given with its conserved first and last residue. The D gene is left open where the match is weak. Not every row has a clone size; where given, it reads once, few, many or a size class.

CDR3nt: TGTGCCAGCAGCCCTCGGAGCGGGAGAATGAGTGAGCAGTTCTTC; CDR3aa: CASSPRSGRMSEQFF; abundance: few; d_gene: TRBD2; j_gene: TRBJ2-1; v_gene: TRBV9
CDR3nt: TGTGCCAGCAGTTTATGGCGACAGGGGAGGAACGAGCAGTACTTC; CDR3aa: CASSLWRQGRNEQYF; abundance: many; d_gene: TRBD1; j_gene: TRBJ2-7; v_gene: TRBV28
CDR3nt: TGTGCCAGCAGATCGACAGGGTTGGCCGAGCAGTACTTC; CDR3aa: CASRSTGLAEQYF; abundance: few; d_gene: TRBD1; j_gene: TRBJ2-7; v_gene: TRBV13
CDR3nt: TGTGCCAGCAGTAGAAGGGGGCTTACCGATACGCAGTATTTT; CDR3aa: CASSRRGLTDTQYF; abundance: few; d_gene: TRBD1; j_gene: TRBJ2-3; v_gene: TRBV25-1
CDR3nt: TGTGCCAGCAGCTTATTCAGGGGGCTCAATCAGCCCCAGCATTTT; CDR3aa: CASSLFRGLNQPQHF; abundance: -; d_gene: TRBD1; j_gene: TRBJ1-5; v_gene: TRBV7-2
CDR3nt: TGCGCCAGCAGCTTGGATTTGAGGACTAGGGGCTCCACAGATACGCAGTATTTT; CDR3aa: CASSLDLRTRGSTDTQYF; abundance: -; d_gene: TRBD2; j_gene: TRBJ2-3; v_gene: TRBV5-1
CDR3nt: TGCAGTGCTAGAGTCGCGACTAGCGCGCAAGAGACCCAGTACTTC; CDR3aa: CSARVATSAQETQYF; abundance: many; d_gene: TRBD2; j_gene: TRBJ2-5; v_gene: TRBV20-1
CDR3nt: TGTGCCAGGAGGTTTATGGACCGAAATTCACCCCTCCACTTT; CDR3aa: CARRFMDRNSPLHF; abundance: few; d_gene: -; j_gene: TRBJ1-6; v_gene: TRBV18
CDR3nt: TGTGCCAGCAGCGTAGAACCGAACACCGGGGAGCTGTTTTTT; CDR3aa: CASSVEPNTGELFF; abundance: -; d_gene: -; j_gene: TRBJ2-2; v_gene: TRBV9
CDR3nt: TGTGCCAGCAGTTTACGAGGGGGCGGAACTGAAGCTTTCTTT; CDR3aa: CASSLRGGGTEAFF; abundance: many; d_gene: TRBD1; j_gene: TRBJ1-1; v_gene: TRBV12-3/TRBV12-4
CDR3nt: TGCAGTGGCAAGCGGGAGGGTGCCGGGGAGCTGTTTTTT; CDR3aa: CSGKREGAGELFF; abundance: -; d_gene: TRBD2; j_gene: TRBJ2-2; v_gene: TRBV20-1
CDR3nt: TGTGCCAGCACCACCACTAGCGGGAGGGGGACCGGGGAGCTGTTTTTT; CDR3aa: CASTTTSGRGTGELFF; abundance: few; d_gene: TRBD2; j_gene: TRBJ2-2; v_gene: TRBV12-3/TRBV12-4
CDR3nt: TGTGCCTATGGGACTAGCGGGATCTACAATGAGCAGTTCTTC; CDR3aa: CAYGTSGIYNEQFF; abundance: few; d_gene: TRBD2; j_gene: TRBJ2-1; v_gene: TRBV30
CDR3nt: TGTGCCAGCAGCCGGGACAGGGGATCCTACAATGAGCAGTTCTTC; CDR3aa: CASSRDRGSYNEQFF; abundance: many; d_gene: TRBD1; j_gene: TRBJ2-1; v_gene: TRBV11-2
CDR3nt: TGTGCCAGCAGCTTAGGGGGGGACCGGCGGCGGAACACTGAAGCTTTCTTT; CDR3aa: CASSLGGDRRRNTEAFF; abundance: many; d_gene: -; j_gene: TRBJ1-1; v_gene: TRBV7-2
CDR3nt: TGCGCCAGCAGCTTGGAGGGACGGGAGGGCAGTGAGCAGTTCTTC; CDR3aa: CASSLEGREGSEQFF; abundance: many; d_gene: TRBD2; j_gene: TRBJ2-1; v_gene: TRBV5-1
CDR3nt: TGCGCCAGCAGCCAAGAAGAAAACAGGGCCTCTGGGGCCAACGTCCTGACTTTC; CDR3aa: CASSQEENRASGANVLTF; abundance: -; d_gene: -; j_gene: TRBJ2-6; v_gene: TRBV4-1
CDR3nt: TGTGCCAGCAACCAACCGGGGGGGGAGACGGAGTCCGAGCAGTACTTC; CDR3aa: CASNQPGGETESEQYF; abundance: -; d_gene: TRBD2; j_gene: TRBJ2-7; v_gene: TRBV6-1
CDR3nt: TGTGCCAGCAGACAACTAGCGGCCGGGGAGCTGTTTTTT; CDR3aa: CASRQLAAGELFF; abundance: -; d_gene: TRBD2; j_gene: TRBJ2-2; v_gene: TRBV7-2
CDR3nt: TGTGCCAGCAGCGTATCCGTTAACTATGGCTACACCTTC; CDR3aa: CASSVSVNYGYTF; abundance: -; d_gene: -; j_gene: TRBJ1-2; v_gene: TRBV9
CDR3nt: TGTGCCACCAGTGATCCTGTGGGGAGAAACGAGCAGTACTTC; CDR3aa: CATSDPVGRNEQYF; abundance: -; d_gene: -; j_gene: TRBJ2-7; v_gene: TRBV24-1
CDR3nt: TGTGCCTGGAGTAAAAACGGAATGAACACTGAAGCTTTCTTT; CDR3aa: CAWSKNGMNTEAFF; abundance: many; d_gene: -; j_gene: TRBJ1-1; v_gene: TRBV30
CDR3nt: TGTGCCAGCACCCAGGACAGGGGTAGTGATACGCAGTATTTT; CDR3aa: CASTQDRGSDTQYF; abundance: -; d_gene: TRBD1; j_gene: TRBJ2-3; v_gene: TRBV28
CDR3nt: TGTGCCAGCAGTGGTTTAGCGGGTGGCACAGATACGCAGTATTTT; CDR3aa: CASSGLAGGTDTQYF; abundance: many; d_gene: TRBD2; j_gene: TRBJ2-3; v_gene: TRBV2
CDR3nt: TGTGCCAGCAGCGTATCTGAGGGGAGGGTTCGTGGGGCCAACGTCCTGACTTTC; CDR3aa: CASSVSEGRVRGANVLTF; abundance: -; d_gene: TRBD2; j_gene: TRBJ2-6; v_gene: TRBV9
CDR3nt: TGCAGTGCCTCATTACCGGGGAACTATGGCTACACCTTC; CDR3aa: CSASLPGNYGYTF; abundance: few; d_gene: -; j_gene: TRBJ1-2; v_gene: TRBV20-1
CDR3nt: TGTGCCAGCAGCCAATCCAGGTTACAAGGGAACTATGGCTACACCTTC; CDR3aa: CASSQSRLQGNYGYTF; abundance: many; d_gene: -; j_gene: TRBJ1-2; v_gene: TRBV3-1
CDR3nt: TGTGCCAGCAGTTTCCTCGGACAAAAAAATTCACCCCTCCACTTT; CDR3aa: CASSFLGQKNSPLHF; abundance: -; d_gene: -; j_gene: TRBJ1-6; v_gene: TRBV27
CDR3nt: TGTGCCAGCAGCCTAAACAGGGCCTTAAATGAAAAACTGTTTTTT; CDR3aa: CASSLNRALNEKLFF; abundance: many; d_gene: -; j_gene: TRBJ1-4; v_gene: TRBV7-8
CDR3nt: TGTGCCAGTTGGACAGAGGCCCATGGCTACACCTTC; CDR3aa: CASWTEAHGYTF; abundance: few; d_gene: -; j_gene: TRBJ1-2; v_gene: TRBV19
CDR3nt: TGTGCCAGCAGCCCCGGGACAGGGGTAGGTAAGCCCCAGCATTTT; CDR3aa: CASSPGTGVGKPQHF; abundance: -; d_gene: TRBD1; j_gene: TRBJ1-5; v_gene: TRBV5-5
CDR3nt: TGTGCCAGCAGCTTGGGGGGGCCGATTGAAGCTTTCTTT; CDR3aa: CASSLGGPIEAFF; abundance: -; d_gene: -; j_gene: TRBJ1-1; v_gene: TRBV5-6
CDR3nt: TGCGCCAGCAGCCCGCGGGGGGTTGACAATTCACCCCTCCACTTT; CDR3aa: CASSPRGVDNSPLHF; abundance: few; d_gene: -; j_gene: TRBJ1-6; v_gene: TRBV5-1
CDR3nt: TGTGCCAGCAGTTTACGTACTAGCGGGAGAGGGGAGCAGTACTTC; CDR3aa: CASSLRTSGRGEQYF; abundance: many; d_gene: TRBD2; j_gene: TRBJ2-7; v_gene: TRBV27
CDR3nt: TGCAGTGCGGAGGACAGGGGTATGGCCAAAAACATTCAGTACTTC; CDR3aa: CSAEDRGMAKNIQYF; abundance: -; d_gene: TRBD1; j_gene: TRBJ2-4; v_gene: TRBV20-1
CDR3nt: TGTGCCAGTAGTCTTCCGGACAGGGAGGTAAATGAGCAGTTCTTC; CDR3aa: CASSLPDREVNEQFF; abundance: -; d_gene: TRBD1; j_gene: TRBJ2-1; v_gene: TRBV19
CDR3nt: TGCGCCAGCAGCCTCGGAAGGGACAGGGGGGTAGATGAGCAGTTCTTC; CDR3aa: CASSLGRDRGVDEQFF; abundance: -; d_gene: TRBD1; j_gene: TRBJ2-1; v_gene: TRBV4-1
CDR3nt: TGTGCCAGCTCACCATCAGACAAGGCTTTCTTT; CDR3aa: CASSPSDKAFF; abundance: few; d_gene: -; j_gene: TRBJ1-1; v_gene: TRBV18
CDR3nt: TGTGCCAGCAGTGGTTGGGGGTTGAACACTGAAGCTTTCTTT; CDR3aa: CASSGWGLNTEAFF; abundance: -; d_gene: -; j_gene: TRBJ1-1; v_gene: TRBV6-2/TRBV6-3
CDR3nt: TGTGCCAGCAGTTCACTAGCGGGAGGGCCCTACGAGCAGTACTTC; CDR3aa: CASSSLAGGPYEQYF; abundance: many; d_gene: TRBD2; j_gene: TRBJ2-7; v_gene: TRBV27
CDR3nt: TGCAGTGCTCCTCTTGGGCTGGAGACCCAGTACTTC; CDR3aa: CSAPLGLETQYF; abundance: -; d_gene: -; j_gene: TRBJ2-5; v_gene: TRBV20-1
CDR3nt: TGTGCCAGCAGCTCGTGGGGAGCCAGCTCCTACAATGAGCAGTTCTTC; CDR3aa: CASSSWGASSYNEQFF; abundance: many; d_gene: -; j_gene: TRBJ2-1; v_gene: TRBV11-2
CDR3nt: TGTGCCACCAGTGACCCCTTCAGGGGAAGCGCCGGGGAGCTGTTTTTT; CDR3aa: CATSDPFRGSAGELFF; abundance: -; d_gene: -; j_gene: TRBJ2-2; v_gene: TRBV24-1
CDR3nt: TGTGCCAGCACGGGACAGGGGTCCAACTACGAGCAGTACTTC; CDR3aa: CASTGQGSNYEQYF; abundance: -; d_gene: TRBD1; j_gene: TRBJ2-7; v_gene: TRBV6-1
CDR3nt: TGTGCCAGCAGTCTACGAGGGACAGTGGTCTATGGCTACACCTTC; CDR3aa: CASSLRGTVVYGYTF; abundance: -; d_gene: TRBD1; j_gene: TRBJ1-2; v_gene: TRBV28
CDR3nt: TGTGCCTGGAGTGTACGGCAGAAAAACATTCAGTACTTC; CDR3aa: CAWSVRQKNIQYF; abundance: many; d_gene: -; j_gene: TRBJ2-4; v_gene: TRBV30
CDR3nt: TGTGCCAGCAGTATCCGGACGGCGAACACTGAAGCTTTCTTT; CDR3aa: CASSIRTANTEAFF; abundance: few; d_gene: -; j_gene: TRBJ1-1; v_gene: TRBV12-3/TRBV12-4
CDR3nt: TGTGCCAGCTCACCAGGAGGTTTTGGACCTAGAGGAACAGATACGCAGTATTTT; CDR3aa: CASSPGGFGPRGTDTQYF; abundance: -; d_gene: -; j_gene: TRBJ2-3; v_gene: TRBV18
CDR3nt: TGTGCCAGCAGCCCGGGGACAGGGACGGGCACTGAAGCTTTCTTT; CDR3aa: CASSPGTGTGTEAFF; abundance: -; d_gene: TRBD1; j_gene: TRBJ1-1; v_gene: TRBV5-5
CDR3nt: TGTGCCAGCAGCACACCCGACAGGGTCTACGAGCAGTACTTC; CDR3aa: CASSTPDRVYEQYF; abundance: many; d_gene: TRBD1; j_gene: TRBJ2-7; v_gene: TRBV7-9
CDR3nt: TGTGCTAGCAGCTTATCTCTAGCGGGAGGGCCCAATGAGCAGTTCTTC; CDR3aa: CASSLSLAGGPNEQFF; abundance: many; d_gene: TRBD2; j_gene: TRBJ2-1; v_gene: TRBV7-7
CDR3nt: TGTGCCAGCAGTTCACCCCCCGCCCTCACAGATACGCAGTATTTT; CDR3aa: CASSSPPALTDTQYF; abundance: many; d_gene: -; j_gene: TRBJ2-3; v_gene: TRBV28
CDR3nt: TGCGCCAGCAGTGAGTCGGCAAGCGGGAGCGGAGATACGCAGTATTTT; CDR3aa: CASSESASGSGDTQYF; abundance: many; d_gene: TRBD2; j_gene: TRBJ2-3; v_gene: TRBV10-1
CDR3nt: TGTGCCAGCAGCTTAGTTCGGGGGAAGCGGGAAAAACTGTTTTTT; CDR3aa: CASSLVRGKREKLFF; abundance: few; d_gene: -; j_gene: TRBJ1-4; v_gene: TRBV11-2
CDR3nt: TGTGCCAGCAGCTTTAATCCCCCTGGGGGACAGGGGAGGTACGAGCAGTACTTC; CDR3aa: CASSFNPPGGQGRYEQYF; abundance: -; d_gene: TRBD1; j_gene: TRBJ2-7; v_gene: TRBV7-2